Listed here are 22 T cell receptor beta chains from one sample, sequenced in a study of OX40 agonist ivuxolimab in advanced cancers. The library was made by the immunoSEQ multiplex PCR assay. As stored in TCRdb, this immuneACCESS dataset retains in-frame rearrangements with V and J assigned. A fraction of the clones does not appear; measured against another copy, unresolved V genes explain less than half of the discrepancy, and the remainder lacks a known reason. The sample table lists some 61,000 clones, approximately 87% of them with a count of one. The ten largest clones add up to about 5% of the sample. Sequenced material: CD4+ or CD8+ T cells sorted from blood, taken in a trial of the OX40 agonist ivuxolimab. These receptor sequences come from an adult with an advanced solid tumor such as melanoma, head and neck, liver or kidney cancer.

This clone was seen a handful of times. The rearrangement joins TRBV7-2 to TRBJ2-7; D might be TRBD1 or TRBD2, each matching 5 bases. V lost 5 bases, J lost 6 bases, and 20 bases lay in between. The CDR3 has 15 residues. The V gene's germline CDR1 is SGHTA and CDR2 FQGNSA. Here the CDR3 DNA reads TGTGCCAGCAGCCCACGCACGGGGCCCCGGGGCGAGCAGTACTTC. Protein product: CASSPRTGPRGEQYF.

This clone was counted once. The chain is built from TRBV9 and TRBJ2-1; possible D gene TRBD1, 6 bases. V was shortened by 0 bases and J by 0 bases, with 10 bases between the two germline ends. Germline CDR1 and CDR2: SGDLS and YYNGEE. The CDR3 runs to 16 residues. CDR3 nucleotide sequence: TGTGCCAGCAGCGTAGAGGACAGAAGCTCCTACAATGAGCAGTTCTTC. Translated: CASSVEDRSSYNEQFF. Filled out from reference TRBV9 and TRBJ2-1, the complete variable domain reads DSGVTQTPKHLITATGQRVTLRCSPRSGDLSVYWYQQSLDQGLQFLIQYYNGEERAKGNILERFSAQQFPDLHSELNLSSLELGDSALYFCASSVEDRSSYNEQFFGPGTRLTVL.

The rearrangement links TRBV7-2 to TRBJ2-7; TRBD1 is a possible D gene (6 bases). Looked up from germline, CDR1 is SGHTA and CDR2 is FQGNSA. V lost 4 bases to trimming and J lost 0 bases, with 13 bases between them. This CDR3 contains 15 residues. The CDR3 reads CASSSIKQGSYEQYF. The CDR3 DNA reads TGTGCCAGCAGCTCTATAAAACAGGGCTCCTACGAGCAGTACTTC. Full variable domain (rest looked up from reference TRBV7-2 and TRBJ2-7): GAGVSQSPSNKVTEKGKDVELRCDPISGHTALYWYRQSLGQGLEFLIYFQGNSAPDKSGLPSDRFSAERTGGSVSTLTIQRTQQEDSAVYLCASSSIKQGSYEQYFGPGTRLTVT.

The gene calls are TRBV11-2 and TRBJ2-7; maybe TRBD1 (5 bases). The CDR3 contains 16 residues. Trimming shortened V by 1 base and J by 6 bases, and 19 bases separated the two germline ends. Germline V gene data show CDR1 as SGHAT and CDR2 as FQNNGV. CDR3 residues: CASSLVRGRSPFEQYF. The CDR3 DNA is TGTGCCAGCAGCTTAGTTAGGGGCAGAAGTCCCTTCGAGCAGTACTTC.

This clone appeared a single time. Here the CDR3 reads CASSQDKTGGGEQYF. The CDR3 nucleotides read TGCGCCAGCAGCCAAGATAAGACAGGGGGCGGTGAGCAGTACTTC. The chain has TRBV4-1 and TRBJ2-7; TRBD1 matches 10 bases. Germline V lookup: CDR1 MGHRA, CDR2 YSYEKL. The trim removed 0 bases at V and 7 bases at J, leaving 6 bases unmatched. The CDR3 totals 15 residues.

The chain uses TRBV11-3 and TRBJ2-3, with 11 bases that match TRBD2. The V gene's germline CDR1 is SGHNT and CDR2 YENEEA. This CDR3 contains 16 residues. Trimming cost V 2 bases and J 7 bases; bases outside gene matches: 8. For the CDR3, the DNA is TGTGCCAGCAGCTTAAGTCTAGCGGGAGGACAATATACGCAGTATTTT. Protein: CASSLSLAGGQYTQYF.

The chain employs TRBV5-1 and TRBJ2-7; D is tentatively TRBD1 or TRBD2 (5 bases each). The V gene lost 2 bases and the J gene lost 1 base, with 10 bases spanning the gap. In germline, CDR1 is SGHRS, CDR2 YFSETQ. This CDR3 comprises 14 residues. The CDR3 region has the DNA TGCGCCAGCAGCTTAGGGACGGATTCCTACGAGCAGTACTTC. It encodes CASSLGTDSYEQYF.

The J gene is TRBJ1-5, the V gene TRBV5-1, with 7 bases aligning to TRBD1. This CDR3 comprises 15 residues. From germline, CDR1 is SGHRS and CDR2 YFSETQ. V gave up 0 bases and J gave up 5 bases; unmatched junction bases: 5. For the CDR3, the DNA is TGCGCCAGCAGCTTGGGTGGGCAGGGGGATCAGCCCCAGCATTTT. This encodes CASSLGGQGDQPQHF.

Notes on this clone: A read error may produce the germline difference seen at one junction end. V usage is TRBV10-3 and J usage is TRBJ2-7; D unresolved. In germline, CDR1 is ENHRY, CDR2 SYGVKD. The CDR3 runs to 15 residues. As DNA, the CDR3 is TGTGCCAGCAGTCCCGACATTGCCCCAACCTACGAGCAGTACTTC. Translating it yields CASSPDIAPTYEQYF.

The chain uses TRBV6-1 and TRBJ2-4; D might be TRBD2 (5 bases). Trimming left V 0 bases short and J 4 bases short, with 10 bases between. Germline-derived CDR1 and CDR2 are MNHNS and SASEGT. The CDR3 spans 15 residues. CDR3 sequence: CASSEAAGQKNIQYF. As DNA, the CDR3 is TGTGCCAGCAGTGAAGCGGCGGGCCAGAAAAACATTCAGTACTTC.

The chain uses TRBV7-8 and TRBJ1-6; D uncertain. The CDR3 is 16 residues long. Germline V gives CDR1 SGHVS, CDR2 FQNEAQ. V lost 1 base to trimming and J lost 9 bases, with 16 bases between them. CDR3 protein: CASSLEARGTGSPLHF. CDR3 nucleotide sequence: TGTGCCAGCAGCTTAGAGGCACGGGGAACGGGTTCACCCCTCCACTTT.

This clone appeared once. The rearrangement joins TRBV5-6 to TRBJ2-5; 8 bases align to TRBD1. Germline-derived CDR1 and CDR2 are SGHDT and YYEEEE. The CDR3 has 13 residues. V shed 4 bases, J shed 10 bases, and the junction held 9 bases outside the gene matches. The CDR3 sequence: CASSPVGQANQYF. The CDR3 DNA reads TGTGCCAGCAGCCCGGTGGGACAGGCAAACCAGTACTTC.

This rearrangement joins TRBV5-4 to TRBJ1-2, with D unclear. This CDR3 region has 12 residues. The germline V and J ends were trimmed by 2 bases and 3 bases, with 5 bases remaining between them. Germline V gene data show CDR1 as SGHNT and CDR2 as YYREEE (reference sequence). CDR3 sequence reads: CASSFGDYGYTF. Here the CDR3 DNA reads TGTGCCAGCAGCTTTGGGGACTATGGCTACACCTTC.

The chain employs TRBV5-1 and TRBJ2-2, with D possibly TRBD2 on 5 matching bases. The CDR3 contains 15 residues. Germline CDR1 SGHRS, CDR2 YFSETQ. The ends were cut back, 0 bases at V and 7 bases at J, with 13 bases in the middle. The CDR3 protein is CASSLALMGDGELFF. The CDR3 DNA reads TGCGCCAGCAGCTTGGCCTTGATGGGAGACGGGGAGCTGTTTTTT.

The rearrangement uses TRBV20-1 and TRBJ2-1; no reliable D call. This CDR3 is built from 10 residues. The germline V gene has CDR1 DFQATT and CDR2 SNEGSKA (reference sequence). The V end lost 5 bases, the J end lost 8 bases, and 7 bases lay between the germline ends. The CDR3 DNA reads TGCAGTGCTTCATCCGATGAGCAGTTCTTC. The encoded protein is CSASSDEQFF.

This clone was recorded once. The genes are TRBV5-1 and TRBJ1-4; 7 nucleotides agree with TRBD1. Germline loops: CDR1 SGHRS, CDR2 YFSETQ. Unmatched junction bases numbered 9, after V lost 4 bases and J lost 6 bases. The CDR3 covers 15 residues. CDR3 bases: TGCGCCAGCAGCCCGCGGACAGGCTTGGATGAAAAACTGTTTTTT. It is translated as CASSPRTGLDEKLFF.

V usage is TRBV7-2 and J usage is TRBJ1-2; D is possibly TRBD1 (5 bases). This CDR3 contains 17 residues. The germline CDR1 and CDR2 sequences are SGHTA and FQGNSA. Trimming took 1 base from V and 0 from J, leaving 15 bases between them. The CDR3 reads CASSLVRGTAANYGYTF. The CDR3 DNA follows: TGTGCCAGCAGCTTAGTCCGTGGGACGGCAGCTAACTATGGCTACACCTTC. Drawing the rest from reference TRBV7-2 and TRBJ1-2, the complete variable domain is GAGVSQSPSNKVTEKGKDVELRCDPISGHTALYWYRQSLGQGLEFLIYFQGNSAPDKSGLPSDRFSAERTGGSVSTLTIQRTQQEDSAVYLCASSLVRGTAANYGYTFGSGTRLTVV.

The chain couples TRBV15 to TRBJ2-7; 11 bases align to TRBD2. This CDR3 contains 14 residues. CDR1 is LNHNV and CDR2 is YYDKDF in the germline V gene (reference sequence). V shed 5 bases and J 3 bases; nucleotides not matched to a gene: 3. In nucleotides, the CDR3 is TGTGCCACCAGCGGACTAGCGGGCGGCTACGAGCAGTACTTC. Protein: CATSGLAGGYEQYF.

The rearrangement uses TRBV7-8 and TRBJ1-3, with 7 bases fitting TRBD1. CDR3 length: 17 amino acids. Germline V gene lookup returns CDR1 SGHVS and CDR2 FQNEAQ. The J segment lost 0 bases and the V segment lost 5 bases, leaving 10 bases of the junction unmatched. The CDR3 reads CASSPYRGPASGNTIYF. CDR3 sequence (DNA): TGTGCCAGCAGCCCTTACAGGGGCCCGGCCTCTGGAAACACCATATATTTT.

This chain joins TRBV13 and TRBJ2-1, with D unresolved. The ends were cut back, 5 bases at V and 5 bases at J, with 19 bases in the middle. The CDR3 is made up of 16 amino acids. The V gene's germline CDR1 is PRHDT and CDR2 FYEKMQ (reference sequence). CDR3 residues: CASSPGLWGRNNEQFF. The CDR3 coding sequence is TGTGCCAGCAGCCCCGGCCTTTGGGGTCGTAACAATGAGCAGTTCTTC.

The chain combines TRBV4-2 with TRBJ1-1, with D maybe TRBD1 (6 bases). Trimming shortened V by 2 bases and J by 4 bases, and 14 bases separated the two germline ends. The CDR3 contains 15 residues. Germline CDR1 LGHNA, CDR2 YNFKEQ. The CDR3 sequence: CASSQTGGYSTEAFF. The CDR3 region has the DNA TGTGCCAGCAGCCAAACCGGGGGCTACAGCACTGAAGCTTTCTTT.

The gene calls are TRBV7-9 and TRBJ1-2; the match to TRBD1 covers 9 bases. This CDR3 spans 14 amino acids. V lost 5 bases to trimming and J lost 8 bases; unmatched junction nucleotides: 9. Germline CDR1 is SEHNR and CDR2 is FQNEAQ (reference sequence). The CDR3 nucleotides are TGTGCCAGCAGCGTTGGGACAGGGCGTATAGGCTACACCTTC. Residues: CASSVGTGRIGYTF.